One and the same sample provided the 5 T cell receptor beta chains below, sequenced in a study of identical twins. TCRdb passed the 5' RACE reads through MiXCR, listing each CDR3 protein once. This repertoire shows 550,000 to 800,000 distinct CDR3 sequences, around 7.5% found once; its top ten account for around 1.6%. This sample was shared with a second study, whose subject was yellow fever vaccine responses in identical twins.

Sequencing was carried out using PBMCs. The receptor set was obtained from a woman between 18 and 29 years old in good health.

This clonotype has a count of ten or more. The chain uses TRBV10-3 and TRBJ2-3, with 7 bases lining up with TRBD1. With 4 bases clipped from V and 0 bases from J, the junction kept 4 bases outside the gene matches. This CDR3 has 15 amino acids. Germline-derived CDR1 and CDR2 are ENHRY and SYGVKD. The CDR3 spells CAISANRGSTDTQYF. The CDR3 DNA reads TGTGCCATCAGTGCCAACAGGGGAAGCACAGATACGCAGTATTTT.

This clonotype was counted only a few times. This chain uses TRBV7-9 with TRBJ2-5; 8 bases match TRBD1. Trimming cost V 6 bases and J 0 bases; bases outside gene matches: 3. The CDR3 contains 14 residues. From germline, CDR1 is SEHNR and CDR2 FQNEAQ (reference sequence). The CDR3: CASRDRANQETQYF. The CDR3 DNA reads TGTGCCAGCAGGGACAGGGCTAACCAAGAGACCCAGTACTTC.

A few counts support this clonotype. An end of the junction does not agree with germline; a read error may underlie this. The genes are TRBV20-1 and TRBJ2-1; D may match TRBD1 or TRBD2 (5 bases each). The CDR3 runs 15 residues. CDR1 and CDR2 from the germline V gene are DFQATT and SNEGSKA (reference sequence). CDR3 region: CSARVRQGAGNEHFF. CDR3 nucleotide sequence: TGCAGTGCTAGAGTCAGGCAGGGAGCAGGCAATGAGCATTTCTTC.

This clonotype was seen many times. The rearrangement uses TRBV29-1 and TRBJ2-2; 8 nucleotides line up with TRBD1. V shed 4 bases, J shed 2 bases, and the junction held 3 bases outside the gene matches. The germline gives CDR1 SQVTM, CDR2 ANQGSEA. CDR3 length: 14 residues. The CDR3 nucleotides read TGCAGCGTTGGACAGGGGCTAAACACCGGGGAGCTGTTTTTT. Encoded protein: CSVGQGLNTGELFF.

CDR3 sequence reads: CASSFKQSYNEQFF. CDR3 bases: TGTGCCAGCAGCTTTAAACAGTCCTACAATGAGCAGTTCTTC. V usage is TRBV7-8 and J usage is TRBJ2-1; D remains ambiguous. This CDR3 spans 14 amino acids. Per germline, CDR1 SGHVS and CDR2 FQNEAQ. Trimming took off 3 bases at V and 1 base at J, with 7 bases between the two ends.